This TCR beta chain emerged from a study of OX40 agonist ivuxolimab in advanced cancers. Study-level results: The 0.1-3.0 mg/kg partial responders had among the lowest clonal expansion.

Remarks on this clone: Its cognate antigen is unknown.

Patients had blood sampled at baseline and again on cycle 4 day 1 and cycle 7 day 1. Trimming at V came to 6 bases and at J to 6 bases, leaving 9 bases not matched to a gene. The CDR3 runs to 15 residues. Per germline, CDR1 MDHEN and CDR2 SYDVKM. Clones were sequenced by immunoSEQ multiplex PCR, and TCRdb holds only the in-frame ones, with some missing. The table shows about 56,000 clones, with around four fifths occurring only once. The source is an adult with an advanced solid tumor such as melanoma, head and neck, liver or kidney cancer. The sequences come from CD4+ or CD8+ T cells sorted from blood, collected in a trial of the OX40 agonist ivuxolimab. The chain joins TRBV28 to TRBJ2-1; 9 bases agree with TRBD2. The CDR3 DNA is TGTGCCAGCAGCTCTAGCGGGGAGGGATCCAATGAGCAGTTCTTC. Translated, it gives CASSSSGEGSNEQFF. Based on the CDR3 plus reference TRBV28 and TRBJ2-1, the full variable domain is DVKVTQSSRYLVKRTGEKVFLECVQDMDHENMFWYRQDPGLGLRLIYFSYDVKMKEKGDIPEGYSVSREKKERFSLILESASTNQTSMYLCASSSSGEGSNEQFFGPGTRLTVL.